The next 23 T cell receptor beta chains were all read from a single sample in a study of T-cell reconstitution after alpha-beta-depleted transplantation in children (dated by TCRdb to the mid-2010s). Receptor amplification or capture employed PCR. These reads were obtained on an Illumina HiSeq 2500. TCR library preparation used molecular barcoding, with unique molecular identifiers applied to normalize quantification of the TCRbeta repertoire. TCRdb handled the public reads itself, with Q25 trimming in fastp and clone calling in MiXCR, and kept productive beta chains. A single entry per CDR3 protein holds the most common genes and DNA from its merged rows. Within this sample are just under 550,000 distinct CDR3 sequences, with about 17% of them counted one time only. The ten biggest clones cover less than 4% of the sample. Sample: PBMCs from the stem cell graft donor, taken from the stem cell graft. All receptors derive from a human donor who donated a stem cell graft to a child with acute lymphoblastic leukemia.

Ten or more counts support this clonotype. The chain recombines TRBV12-3 or TRBV12-4 with TRBJ2-1, with 9 bases that match TRBD2. The length of the CDR3 is 18 residues. J lost 6 bases, V lost 6 bases, and 18 bases had no gene match. This CDR3 reads CASRLLAGENNQGNEQFF. The CDR3 region has the DNA TGTGCCAGCAGGCTCTTAGCGGGAGAAAACAATCAAGGCAATGAGCAGTTCTTC.

The V call is TRBV5-6, the J call TRBJ2-5; D assignment may be TRBD1 or TRBD2 (6 bases each). Per the germline V gene, CDR1 is SGHDT and CDR2 is YYEEEE. The CDR3 loop spans 16 amino acids. Trimming took off 0 bases at V and 8 bases at J, with 20 bases between the two ends. CDR3 amino acids: CASSLGTGLPGETQYF. For the CDR3, the DNA is TGTGCCAGCAGCTTGGGAACAGGGCTCCCGGGGGAAACCCAGTACTTC.

This clonotype was recorded many times. The chain is built from TRBV25-1 and TRBJ2-7; perhaps TRBD1 as D (5 bases). This CDR3 spans 13 amino acids. The V end lost 5 bases, the J end lost 5 bases, and 13 bases lay between the germline ends. The germline V gene has CDR1 MGHDK and CDR2 SYGVNS. CDR3 in amino acids: CASSLPDRHEQYF. CDR3 in DNA: TGTGCCAGCAGTCTCCCTGACAGACACGAGCAGTACTTC.

This clonotype appeared a few times. This chain links TRBV20-1 with TRBJ1-2, with 8 bases matching TRBD1. The CDR3 totals 17 residues. Germline assignment: CDR1 DFQATT and CDR2 SNEGSKA (reference sequence). V lost 0 bases to trimming and J lost 1 base; unmatched junction nucleotides: 10. The CDR3 sequence: CSARDRAGGEVNYGYTF. CDR3 bases: TGCAGTGCTAGAGACCGGGCAGGGGGCGAGGTTAACTATGGCTACACCTTC.

The chain combines TRBV20-1 with TRBJ2-3; 7 positions match TRBD2. CDR3 length: 17 amino acids. The trim removed 1 base at V and 2 bases at J, leaving 12 bases unmatched. Germline V gene lookup returns CDR1 DFQATT and CDR2 SNEGSKA (reference sequence). CDR3 amino acids: CSARGGGTAVITDTQYF. The CDR3 bases are TGCAGTGCTAGAGGGGGGGGGACGGCGGTGATCACAGATACGCAGTATTTT.

A few counts support this clonotype. The chain joins TRBV5-4 to TRBJ2-1; D may be TRBD2 (6 bases). The CDR3 covers 19 residues. Trimming pared 2 bases from V and 13 bases from J, leaving 34 bases between. The germline V gene encodes CDR1 SGHNT and CDR2 YYREEE (reference sequence). The CDR3 coding sequence is TGTGCCAGCAGCTTCCCCCGGCAGGGAAAACTCTTTTCGGGAGCGGCCCAGTTCTTC. It specifies CASSFPRQGKLFSGAAQFF.

The chain links TRBV12-3 or TRBV12-4 to TRBJ2-1; D is possibly TRBD1 or TRBD2 (6 bases each). V was cut by 2 bases and J by 12 bases, with 11 bases left in between. This CDR3 contains 12 residues. The DNA of the CDR3 is TGTGCCAGCAGTTTAAAACAGGGAGGGCAGTTCTTC. Amino acid sequence: CASSLKQGGQFF.

This clonotype has a handful of counts. The chain employs TRBV15 and TRBJ2-3; possibly TRBD1 for D (6 bases). The CDR3 is made up of 19 amino acids. Trimming shortened V by 5 bases and J by 3 bases, and 27 bases separated the two germline ends. Looked up from germline, CDR1 is LNHNV and CDR2 is YYDKDF (reference sequence). As DNA, the CDR3 is TGTGCCACCAGCGCTCATCCCCTTTTACTGGGGGCGCAAACAGATACGCAGTATTTT. Translation: CATSAHPLLLGAQTDTQYF.

The rearrangement joins TRBV20-1 to TRBJ2-7; possibly TRBD1 or TRBD2 for D (6 bases each). The germline V gene encodes CDR1 DFQATT and CDR2 SNEGSKA (reference sequence). V was pared by 6 bases and J by 3 bases, with 21 bases between. The CDR3 has 15 amino acids. Written as DNA, the CDR3 is TGCAGTGCCAGCACGTCCGGGGGCGCAATCTACGAGCAGTACTTC. Residues: CSASTSGGAIYEQYF.

The chain is built from TRBV12-3 or TRBV12-4 and TRBJ1-2; D gene ambiguous. The CDR3 loop spans 13 amino acids. The germline V and J ends were trimmed by 5 bases and 8 bases, with 15 bases remaining between them. This CDR3 reads CASSPGEFRGYTF. The DNA of the CDR3 is TGTGCCAGCAGTCCCGGGGAGTTCCGGGGCTACACCTTC.

J is TRBJ2-7 and V is TRBV18; TRBD1 matches at 7 bases. From germline, CDR1 is KGHSH and CDR2 LQKENI. V was clipped by 3 bases and J by 2 bases; unmatched bases: 4. The CDR3 has 14 amino acids. The CDR3 nucleotides read TGTGCCAGCTCACCGGACAGGCCGCCCTACGAGCAGTACTTC. Encoded protein: CASSPDRPPYEQYF.

This chain uses TRBV7-9 with TRBJ2-2, with D uncertain. The ends were cut back, 5 bases at V and 0 bases at J, with 13 bases in the middle. The germline V gene encodes CDR1 SEHNR and CDR2 FQNEAQ (reference sequence). The CDR3 has 16 amino acids. CDR3 coding DNA: TGTGCCAGCAGCCCCAGGAGCGCGGCGAACACCGGGGAGCTGTTTTTT. This translates into CASSPRSAANTGELFF.

The V gene is TRBV10-3, the J gene TRBJ1-2; no clear D. The germline gives CDR1 ENHRY, CDR2 SYGVKD. Trimming took off 2 bases at V and 8 bases at J, with 12 bases between the two ends. CDR3 length equals 13 residues. This CDR3 is CAISEPVKGGYTF. In DNA form, the CDR3 reads TGTGCCATCAGTGAGCCGGTAAAAGGAGGCTACACCTTC.

In this sample, this clonotype turned up many times. Written as DNA, the CDR3 is TGCAGCGTTGAAGCCGCCCCAGGGGCCTACGAGCAGTACTTC. Residues: CSVEAAPGAYEQYF. The chain uses TRBV29-1 and TRBJ2-7, with D possibly matching TRBD1 (6 bases). Germline assignment: CDR1 SQVTM and CDR2 ANQGSEA. Deletions cut 1 base from V and 2 bases from J, with 12 bases between. The CDR3 sequence is 14 residues long.

The chain employs TRBV3-1 and TRBJ2-7; TRBD1 aligns across 11 bases. V trimming: 7 bases; J trimming: 5 bases; junction bases outside the gene matches: 10. The V gene's germline CDR1 is LGHDT and CDR2 YNNKEL (reference sequence). CDR3 length equals 15 residues. CDR3 protein: CASTLRTGGSDEQYF. The DNA for the CDR3 is TGTGCCAGCACCCTCCGGACAGGGGGCAGCGACGAGCAGTACTTC.

V and J are TRBV12-3 or TRBV12-4 and TRBJ2-2; D gene uncertain. This CDR3 region has 14 residues. This CDR3 is CVSARDSNTGELFF. In nucleotides, the CDR3 is TGTGTTTCAGCGAGAGACTCGAACACCGGGGAGCTGTTTTTT.

This chain links TRBV20-1 with TRBJ1-5, with 10 nucleotides matching TRBD1. J lost 6 bases, V lost 1 base, and 6 bases had no gene match. CDR3 length: 15 residues. The V gene's germline CDR1 is DFQATT and CDR2 SNEGSKA (reference sequence). CDR3 DNA: TGCAGTGCTAGAGTTGGGACAGGGGAGAGTCAGCCCCAGCATTTT. It yields the protein CSARVGTGESQPQHF.

The chain has TRBV5-1 and TRBJ2-2, with 7 positions matching TRBD1. The germline CDR1 and CDR2 sequences are SGHRS and YFSETQ. The CDR3 loop spans 16 amino acids. The V and J ends lost 3 bases and 0 bases, in that order; junction bases with no gene match: 5. In DNA form, the CDR3 reads TGCGCCAGCAGCTCGGCTCAGGGGGCGAACACCGGGGAGCTGTTTTTT. Protein sequence: CASSSAQGANTGELFF. The complete variable domain, with remaining parts taken from reference TRBV5-1 and TRBJ2-2, reads KAGVTQTPRYLIKTRGQQVTLSCSPISGHRSVSWYQQTPGQGLQFLFEYFSETQRNKGNFPGRFSGRQFSNSRSEMNVSTLELGDSALYLCASSSAQGANTGELFFGEGSRLTVL.

This sequence joins TRBV29-1 and TRBJ1-1, with a weak D call TRBD1 (5 bases). Germline V gene sequence: CDR1 SQVTM, CDR2 ANQGSEA. The CDR3 consists of 13 residues. Trimming shortened V by 8 bases and J by 0 bases, and 13 bases separated the two germline ends. The DNA for the CDR3 is TGCAGCCTTAGACAGCCCATGAACACTGAAGCTTTCTTT. Translation: CSLRQPMNTEAFF.

V gene TRBV29-1 combines with J gene TRBJ1-5, with D hard to call. The V end lost 4 bases, the J end lost 3 bases, and 10 bases lay between the germline ends. Germline V gives CDR1 SQVTM, CDR2 ANQGSEA. CDR3 length: 13 residues. The CDR3 loop reads CSVVEGPNQPQHF. The CDR3, as DNA: TGCAGCGTTGTAGAGGGTCCCAATCAGCCCCAGCATTTT.

This clonotype showed up many times. The rearrangement joins TRBV5-1 to TRBJ2-7, with D hard to call. CDR1 is SGHRS, CDR2 YFSETQ, per germline. V lost 2 bases to trimming and J lost 3 bases, with 9 bases between them. The CDR3 consists of 13 residues. This CDR3 reads CASSFYPDYEQYF. CDR3 DNA: TGCGCCAGCAGCTTCTACCCAGACTACGAGCAGTACTTC.

This chain connects TRBV7-3 to TRBJ2-1; possible D gene TRBD2, 7 bases. This CDR3 comprises 15 residues. In germline, CDR1 is SGHTA, CDR2 FQGTGA. V gave up 5 bases and J gave up 1 base, with 12 bases separating them. The CDR3 coding sequence is TGTGCCAGCAGCCCGAGGGGGGGTTCCTACAATGAGCAGTTCTTC. Its translation is CASSPRGGSYNEQFF.

This clonotype was observed a few times. The chain is built from TRBV20-1 and TRBJ1-5; the D is unclear. CDR1 is DFQATT, CDR2 SNEGSKA, per germline (reference sequence). This CDR3 is built from 13 residues. With 1 base removed from V and 5 bases from J, the gap between germline ends came to 9 bases. Written as DNA, the CDR3 is TGCAGTGCTAGAGTTGAAGCGGATCAGCCCCAGCATTTT. As protein: CSARVEADQPQHF.